A single sample is the source of the 23 T cell receptor beta chains below, sequenced in a study of CD8 T cells in Susac syndrome. Random hexamers primed reverse transcription of roughly 0.45 to 1 ug RNA. MiXCR was run by TCRdb on the immunoSEQ multiplex PCR reads, yielding one entry per CDR3 protein. The repertoire holds under 150,000 distinct CDR3 sequences, around 95% seen once, with 0.065% to 0.095% in the top ten. Specimen: CD4+ T cells from PBMCs. The receptors here all came from a human donor with Susac syndrome.

The chain employs TRBV5-1 and TRBJ2-5; D call uncertain. Trimming stripped 1 base from V and 2 bases from J, with 3 bases between. The CDR3 consists of 12 residues. In germline, CDR1 is SGHRS, CDR2 YFSETQ. The CDR3 loop is CASSLRQETQYF. DNA of the CDR3: TGCGCCAGCAGCTTGCGACAAGAGACCCAGTACTTC. Variable domain in full (rest from reference TRBV5-1 and TRBJ2-5): KAGVTQTPRYLIKTRGQQVTLSCSPISGHRSVSWYQQTPGQGLQFLFEYFSETQRNKGNFPGRFSGRQFSNSRSEMNVSTLELGDSALYLCASSLRQETQYFGPGTRLLVL.

The chain links TRBV24-1 to TRBJ2-5; D perhaps matches TRBD2 (6 bases). Looked up from germline, CDR1 is KGHDR and CDR2 is SFDVKD. Trimming took off 4 bases at V and 7 bases at J, with 27 bases between the two ends. This CDR3 has 18 amino acids. The DNA of the CDR3 is TGTGCCACCAGTGACCGCATTGGGGGAGGACGGGGCGATCGGACCCAGTACTTC. This encodes CATSDRIGGGRGDRTQYF.

V is TRBV27 and J is TRBJ1-5, with D tentatively TRBD1 (6 bases). The CDR3 runs 15 residues. Per germline, CDR1 MNHEY and CDR2 SMNVEV (reference sequence). Deletions cut 5 bases from V and 0 bases from J, with 11 bases between. The CDR3 DNA reads TGTGCCAGCAGTCGAGGGGGAGATAGCAATCAGCCCCAGCATTTT. Amino acid sequence: CASSRGGDSNQPQHF.

J is TRBJ2-7 and V is TRBV7-7, with 10 bases that match TRBD1. J lost 6 bases, V lost 5 bases, and 4 bases had no gene match. The CDR3 runs 13 residues. The germline CDR1 and CDR2 sequences are SSHAT and FNYEAQ (reference sequence). The CDR3 loop is CASSQDRGGEQYF. In nucleotides, the CDR3 is TGTGCCAGCAGCCAGGACAGGGGGGGCGAGCAGTACTTC.

The rearrangement joins TRBV28 to TRBJ2-7; D gene ambiguous. The germline V gene encodes CDR1 MDHEN and CDR2 SYDVKM. The V and J ends lost 5 bases and 4 bases respectively, with 18 bases between them. The CDR3 consists of 15 residues. This CDR3 is CASSPHWQSAYEQYF. CDR3 nucleotides: TGTGCCAGCAGTCCCCATTGGCAGAGTGCGTACGAGCAGTACTTC.

V gene TRBV29-1 combines with J gene TRBJ1-1; unclear D gene. Germline lookup yields CDR1 SQVTM and CDR2 ANQGSEA. V dropped 0 bases and J dropped 5 bases, with 7 bases sitting between them. The CDR3 extends over 12 amino acids. The CDR3 protein is CSVEDWGTEAFF. The CDR3 nucleotides are TGCAGCGTTGAAGATTGGGGAACTGAAGCTTTCTTT. The variable domain in full, completed from reference TRBV29-1 and TRBJ1-1, reads SAVISQKPSRDICQRGTSLTIQCQVDSQVTMMFWYRQQPGQSLTLIATANQGSEATYESGFVIDKFPISRPNLTFSTLTVSNMSPEDSSIYLCSVEDWGTEAFFGQGTRLTVV.

The V call is TRBV4-1, the J call TRBJ2-1; 12 nucleotides match TRBD2. Germline CDR1 reads MGHRA; CDR2 reads YSYEKL. The CDR3 is 16 amino acids. V lost 0 bases to trimming and J lost 7 bases; unmatched junction nucleotides: 4. The CDR3 DNA sequence: TGCGCCAGCAGCCAAGATCAACTAGCGGGAGGTAATGAGCAGTTCTTC. Protein: CASSQDQLAGGNEQFF.

This clonotype was found once. The J gene is TRBJ2-6, the V gene TRBV6-5, with no clear D. The CDR3 covers 15 residues. Trimming took 6 bases from V and 2 from J, leaving 11 bases between them. Germline CDR1 is MNHEY and CDR2 is SVGAGI. CDR3 sequence (DNA): TGTGCCAGCAGGGCTACACGAACTGGGGCCAACGTCCTGACTTTC. Translated: CASRATRTGANVLTF.

Remarks on this clonotype: Relative to the germline gene, one junction end is altered; a read error may explain this. The chain combines TRBV7-7 with TRBJ2-5; weak D call: TRBD2 (5 bases). The CDR3 loop spans 15 amino acids. CDR1 is SSHAT, CDR2 FNYEAQ, per germline (reference sequence). The CDR3 reads CASSPLGVREETQYF. In nucleotides, the CDR3 is TGTGCTAGCAGCCCCCTTGGTGTGAGGGAAGAGACCCAGTACTTC.

The sample holds one count of this clonotype. The chain links TRBV6-1 to TRBJ2-6; 7 bases are shared with TRBD1. Unmatched junction bases numbered 18, after V lost 8 bases and J lost 2 bases. Germline V CDR1 and CDR2: MNHNS, SASEGT. The CDR3 has 19 residues. Written as DNA, the CDR3 is TGTGCCAGCCGCGATACCGGACAGGCCCCATGGGCTGGGGCCAACGTCCTGACTTTC. Protein: CASRDTGQAPWAGANVLTF.

The chain has TRBV5-4 and TRBJ2-5, with a weak D call TRBD2 (6 bases). The V gene lost 4 bases and the J gene lost 1 base, with 11 bases spanning the gap. From germline, CDR1 is SGHNT and CDR2 YYREEE (reference sequence). The CDR3 sequence is 14 residues long. CDR3 protein: CASSAGDFQETQYF. The CDR3 region has the DNA TGTGCCAGCAGCGCCGGGGACTTCCAAGAGACCCAGTACTTC.

The J gene is TRBJ2-7, the V gene TRBV20-1; the D call may be TRBD1 or TRBD2 (6 bases each). This CDR3 comprises 13 residues. The germline CDR1 and CDR2 sequences are DFQATT and SNEGSKA (reference sequence). Trimming took off 4 bases at V and 3 bases at J, with 13 bases between the two ends. CDR3 coding DNA: TGCAGTGCTACTATCGGGGGACACTACGAGCAGTACTTC. This translates into CSATIGGHYEQYF.

This clonotype was seen a handful of times. The chain has TRBV19 and TRBJ1-1; D is undetermined. This CDR3 has 12 residues. The ends were cut back, 6 bases at V and 0 bases at J, with 5 bases in the middle. Germline CDR1 reads LNHDA; CDR2 reads SQIVND (reference sequence). CDR3 sequence: CASRRMNTEAFF. CDR3 DNA sequence: TGTGCCAGTAGGCGTATGAACACTGAAGCTTTCTTT.

The J gene is TRBJ1-2, the V gene TRBV29-1; no definite D call. Germline V gene lookup returns CDR1 SQVTM and CDR2 ANQGSEA. CDR3 length equals 12 residues. Trimming shortened V by 4 bases and J by 4 bases, and 10 bases separated the two germline ends. The CDR3 reads CSVVGDPYGYTF. CDR3 in DNA: TGCAGCGTTGTTGGAGACCCCTATGGCTACACCTTC.

This sequence joins TRBV9 and TRBJ2-7, with unresolved D. This CDR3 spans 15 amino acids. Germline loops: CDR1 SGDLS, CDR2 YYNGEE. The V end was cut by 0 bases, the J end by 4 bases, with 14 bases between. CDR3 sequence reads: CASSVGLTERYEQYF. Here the CDR3 DNA reads TGTGCCAGCAGCGTAGGGCTGACTGAAAGGTACGAGCAGTACTTC.

This chain uses TRBV27 with TRBJ2-1; 8 positions match TRBD1. The length of the CDR3 is 14 residues. Germline values: CDR1 MNHEY, CDR2 SMNVEV (reference sequence). J lost 8 bases, V lost 4 bases, and 7 bases had no gene match. Here the CDR3 reads CASSSRTGSDEQFF. In DNA, the CDR3 is TGTGCCAGCAGTTCCCGGACAGGGTCGGATGAGCAGTTCTTC.

The chain is built from TRBV4-1 and TRBJ2-7; 11 bases fit TRBD2. Germline lookup yields CDR1 MGHRA and CDR2 YSYEKL. The CDR3 is 17 residues long. Trimming cost V 3 bases and J 0 bases; bases outside gene matches: 7. The CDR3 bases are TGCGCCAGCAGCCACGCGGCGGGACTAGCGGACTCCTACGAGCAGTACTTC. Translated, it gives CASSHAAGLADSYEQYF.

V gene TRBV24-1 combines with J gene TRBJ2-2; D is unclear. Germline-derived CDR1 and CDR2 are KGHDR and SFDVKD. This CDR3 contains 12 residues. V was cut by 7 bases and J by 7 bases, with 9 bases left in between. In nucleotides, the CDR3 is TGTGCCACCAGCGAGCAGATCGGGGAGCTGTTTTTT. Encoded protein: CATSEQIGELFF.

This sequence joins TRBV6-5 and TRBJ2-1; D is perhaps TRBD1 (6 bases). The CDR3 is 15 amino acids. Germline CDR1 MNHEY, CDR2 SVGAGI. The ends were cut back, 2 bases at V and 6 bases at J, with 14 bases in the middle. The CDR3 coding sequence is TGTGCCAGCAGTTACGGATCGGGACAATCCAATGAGCAGTTCTTC. The encoded protein is CASSYGSGQSNEQFF.

This chain connects TRBV20-1 to TRBJ2-5; D not certain. CDR3 size: 11 residues. Germline values: CDR1 DFQATT, CDR2 SNEGSKA (reference sequence). V lost 6 bases to trimming and J lost 5 bases, with 10 bases between them. CDR3 amino acids: CSAARMETQYF. CDR3 sequence (DNA): TGCAGTGCGGCCCGGATGGAGACCCAGTACTTC.

This chain joins TRBV9 and TRBJ2-5, with TRBD2 matching 11 bases. CDR1 SGDLS and CDR2 YYNGEE come from the germline V gene. The junction had 2 bases not matched to a gene; V was cut back by 3 bases and J by 4 bases. The CDR3 has 14 amino acids. The CDR3 region has the DNA TGTGCCAGCAGCGCAGGGACTAGCGGAGAGACCCAGTACTTC. Translating it yields CASSAGTSGETQYF.

This clonotype was counted a single time. The chain links TRBV2 to TRBJ1-6; D is unresolved. The CDR3 has 14 residues. From germline, CDR1 is SNHLY and CDR2 FYNNEI. V lost 6 bases and J lost 9, with 15 bases in between. The chain's CDR3 is CASSGGQESSPLHF. For the CDR3, the DNA is TGTGCCAGCAGCGGCGGCCAGGAGAGTTCACCCCTCCACTTT.

The J gene is TRBJ2-4, the V gene TRBV4-2; possibly TRBD1 for D (5 bases). The V end was cut by 0 bases, the J end by 7 bases, with 22 bases between. Germline-derived CDR1 and CDR2 are LGHNA and YNFKEQ. The CDR3 loop spans 18 amino acids. The CDR3 sequence is CASSQEHAGRQGLNIQYF. The CDR3 nucleotides read TGTGCCAGCAGCCAAGAACACGCAGGCAGGCAGGGATTGAACATTCAGTACTTC.